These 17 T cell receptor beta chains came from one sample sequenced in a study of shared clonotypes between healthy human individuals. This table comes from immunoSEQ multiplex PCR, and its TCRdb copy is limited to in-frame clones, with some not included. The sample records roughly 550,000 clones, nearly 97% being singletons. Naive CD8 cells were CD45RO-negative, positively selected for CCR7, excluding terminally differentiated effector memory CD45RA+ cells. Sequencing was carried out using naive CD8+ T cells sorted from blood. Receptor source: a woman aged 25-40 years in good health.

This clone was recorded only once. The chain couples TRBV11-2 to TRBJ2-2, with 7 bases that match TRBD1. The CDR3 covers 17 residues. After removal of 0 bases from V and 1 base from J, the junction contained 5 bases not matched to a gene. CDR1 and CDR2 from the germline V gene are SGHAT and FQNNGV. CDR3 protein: CASSLDETGRNTGELFF. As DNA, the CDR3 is TGTGCCAGCAGCTTAGATGAGACAGGGCGGAACACCGGGGAGCTGTTTTTT.

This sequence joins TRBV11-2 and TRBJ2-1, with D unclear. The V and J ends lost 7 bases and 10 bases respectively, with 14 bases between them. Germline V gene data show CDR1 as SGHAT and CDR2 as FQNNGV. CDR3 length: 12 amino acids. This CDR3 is CASTLIEGEQFF. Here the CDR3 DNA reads TGTGCCAGCACCCTGATCGAAGGCGAGCAGTTCTTC.

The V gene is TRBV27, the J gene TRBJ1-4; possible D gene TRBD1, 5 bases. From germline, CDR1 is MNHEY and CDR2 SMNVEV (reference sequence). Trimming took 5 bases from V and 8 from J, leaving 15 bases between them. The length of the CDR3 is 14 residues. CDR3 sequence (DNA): TGTGCCAGCAGTCCGCTGGACATGCCGGAAAAACTGTTTTTT. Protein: CASSPLDMPEKLFF.

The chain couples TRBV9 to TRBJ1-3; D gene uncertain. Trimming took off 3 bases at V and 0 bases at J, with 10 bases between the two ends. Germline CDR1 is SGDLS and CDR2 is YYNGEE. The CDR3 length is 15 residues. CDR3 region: CASSASFLSGNTIYF. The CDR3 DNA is TGTGCCAGCAGCGCCTCGTTCCTCTCTGGAAACACCATATATTTT.

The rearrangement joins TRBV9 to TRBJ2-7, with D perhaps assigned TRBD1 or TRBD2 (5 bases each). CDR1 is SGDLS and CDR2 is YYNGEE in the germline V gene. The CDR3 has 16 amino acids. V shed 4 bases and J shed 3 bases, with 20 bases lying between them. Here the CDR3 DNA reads TGTGCCAGCAGCCCGGAACGGGGCGGGCCCCTCTACGAGCAGTACTTC. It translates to CASSPERGGPLYEQYF.

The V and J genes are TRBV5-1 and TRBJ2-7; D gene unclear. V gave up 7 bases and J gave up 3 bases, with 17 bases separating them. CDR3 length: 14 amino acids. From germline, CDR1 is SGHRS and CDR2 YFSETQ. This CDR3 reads CASRLTGTHYEQYF. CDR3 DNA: TGCGCCAGCCGTCTTACGGGTACTCACTACGAGCAGTACTTC.

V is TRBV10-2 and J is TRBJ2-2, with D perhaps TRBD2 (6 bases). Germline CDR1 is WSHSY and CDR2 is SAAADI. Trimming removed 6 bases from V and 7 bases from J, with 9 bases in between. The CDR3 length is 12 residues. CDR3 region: CASRGGDGELFF. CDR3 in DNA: TGCGCCAGCAGGGGCGGGGACGGGGAGCTGTTTTTT.

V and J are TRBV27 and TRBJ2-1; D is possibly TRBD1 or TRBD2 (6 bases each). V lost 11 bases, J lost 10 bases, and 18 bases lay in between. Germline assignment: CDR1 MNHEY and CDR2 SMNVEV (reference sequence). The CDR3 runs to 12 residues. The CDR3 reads CASHGGGWEQFF. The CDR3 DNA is TGTGCCTCCCACGGGGGCGGATGGGAGCAGTTCTTC.

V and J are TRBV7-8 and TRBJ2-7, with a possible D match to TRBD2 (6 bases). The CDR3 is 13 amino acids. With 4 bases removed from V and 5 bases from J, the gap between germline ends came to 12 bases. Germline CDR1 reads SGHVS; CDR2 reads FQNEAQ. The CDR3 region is CASSSDYGHEQYF. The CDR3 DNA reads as TGTGCCAGCAGCTCGGACTATGGCCACGAGCAGTACTTC.

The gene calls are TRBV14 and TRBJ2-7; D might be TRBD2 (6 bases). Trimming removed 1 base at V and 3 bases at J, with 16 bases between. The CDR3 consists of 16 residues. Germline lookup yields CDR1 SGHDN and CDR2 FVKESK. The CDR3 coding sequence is TGTGCCAGCAGCCAAGGCTTTATAGCGGTCGGCTACGAGCAGTACTTC. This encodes CASSQGFIAVGYEQYF.

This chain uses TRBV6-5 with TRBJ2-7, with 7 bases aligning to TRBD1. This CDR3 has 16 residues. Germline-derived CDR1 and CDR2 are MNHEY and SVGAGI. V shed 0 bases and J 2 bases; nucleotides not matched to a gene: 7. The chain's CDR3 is CASSYSPGQSPYEQYF. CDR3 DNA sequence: TGTGCCAGCAGTTACTCACCGGGACAGAGCCCCTACGAGCAGTACTTC.

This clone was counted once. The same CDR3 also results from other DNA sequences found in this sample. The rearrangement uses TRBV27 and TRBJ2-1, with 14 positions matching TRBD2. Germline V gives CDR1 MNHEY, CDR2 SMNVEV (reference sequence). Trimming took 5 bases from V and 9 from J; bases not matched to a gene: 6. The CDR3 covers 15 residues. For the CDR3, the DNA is TGTGCCAGCAGTCCGGGGACTAGCGGGAGTGCTGAGCAGTTCTTC. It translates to CASSPGTSGSAEQFF.

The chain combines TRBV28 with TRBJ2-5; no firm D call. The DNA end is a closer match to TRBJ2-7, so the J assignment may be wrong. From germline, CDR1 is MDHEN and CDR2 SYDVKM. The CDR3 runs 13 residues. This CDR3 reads CASSLALNYEQYF. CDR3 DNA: TGTGCCAGCAGTTTAGCCTTAAACTACGAGCAGTACTTC.

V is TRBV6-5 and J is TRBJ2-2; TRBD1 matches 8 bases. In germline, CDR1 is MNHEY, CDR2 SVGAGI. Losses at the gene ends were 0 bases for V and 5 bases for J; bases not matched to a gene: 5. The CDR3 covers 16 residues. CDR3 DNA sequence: TGTGCCAGCAGTTACTCGCTGACAGGGGTGACCGGGGAGCTGTTTTTT. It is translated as CASSYSLTGVTGELFF.

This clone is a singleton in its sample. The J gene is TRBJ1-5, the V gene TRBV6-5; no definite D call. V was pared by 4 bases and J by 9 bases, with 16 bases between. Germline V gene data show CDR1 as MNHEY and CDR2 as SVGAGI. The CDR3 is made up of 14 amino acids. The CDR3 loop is CASSWGGALAPQHF. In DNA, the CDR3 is TGTGCCAGCAGTTGGGGAGGTGCGTTGGCGCCCCAGCATTTT.

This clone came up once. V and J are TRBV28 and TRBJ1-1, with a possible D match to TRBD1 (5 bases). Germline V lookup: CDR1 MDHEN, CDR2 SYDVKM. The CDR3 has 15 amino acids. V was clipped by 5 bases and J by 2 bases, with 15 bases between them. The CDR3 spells CASSTLRQINTEAFF. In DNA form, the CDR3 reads TGTGCCAGCAGTACTCTCCGACAGATAAACACTGAAGCTTTCTTT.

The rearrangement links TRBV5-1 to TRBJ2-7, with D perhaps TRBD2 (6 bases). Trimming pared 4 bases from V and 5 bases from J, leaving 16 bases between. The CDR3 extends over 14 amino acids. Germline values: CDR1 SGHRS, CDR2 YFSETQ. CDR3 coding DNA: TGCGCCAGCAGCCCCGGATGGGGGGACGACGAGCAGTACTTC. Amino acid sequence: CASSPGWGDDEQYF.